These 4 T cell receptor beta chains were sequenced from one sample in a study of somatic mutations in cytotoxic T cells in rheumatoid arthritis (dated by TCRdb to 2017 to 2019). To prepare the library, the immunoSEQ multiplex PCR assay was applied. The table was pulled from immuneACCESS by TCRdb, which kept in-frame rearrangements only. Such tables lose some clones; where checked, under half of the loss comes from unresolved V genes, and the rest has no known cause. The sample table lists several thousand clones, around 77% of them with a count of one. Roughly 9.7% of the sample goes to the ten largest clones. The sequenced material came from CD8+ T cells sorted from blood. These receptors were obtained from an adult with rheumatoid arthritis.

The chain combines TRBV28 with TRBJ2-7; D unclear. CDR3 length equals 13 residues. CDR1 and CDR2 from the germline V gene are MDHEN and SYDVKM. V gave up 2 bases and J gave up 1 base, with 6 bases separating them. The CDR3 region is CASSLIRSYEQYF. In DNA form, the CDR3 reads TGTGCCAGCAGTTTAATCAGGTCCTACGAGCAGTACTTC.

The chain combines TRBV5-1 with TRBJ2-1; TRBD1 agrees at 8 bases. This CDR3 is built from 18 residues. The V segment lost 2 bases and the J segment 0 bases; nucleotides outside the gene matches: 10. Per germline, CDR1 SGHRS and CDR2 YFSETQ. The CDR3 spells CASSFPGGLISSYNEQFF. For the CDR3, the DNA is TGCGCCAGCAGCTTTCCAGGGGGCCTGATCAGCTCCTACAATGAGCAGTTCTTC.

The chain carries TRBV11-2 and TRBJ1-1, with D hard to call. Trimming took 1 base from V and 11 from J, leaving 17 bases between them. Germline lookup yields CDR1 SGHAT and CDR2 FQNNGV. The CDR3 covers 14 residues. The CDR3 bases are TGTGCCAGCAGCTTAGTAGGGTCCAGAGCGGCGGCTTTCTTT. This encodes CASSLVGSRAAAFF.

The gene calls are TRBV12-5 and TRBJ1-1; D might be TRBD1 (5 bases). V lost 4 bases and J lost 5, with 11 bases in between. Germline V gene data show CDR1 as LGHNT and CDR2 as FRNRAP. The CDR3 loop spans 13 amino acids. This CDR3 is CASGSTGLTEAFF. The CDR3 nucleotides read TGTGCTAGTGGTTCCACAGGTTTGACTGAAGCTTTCTTT.